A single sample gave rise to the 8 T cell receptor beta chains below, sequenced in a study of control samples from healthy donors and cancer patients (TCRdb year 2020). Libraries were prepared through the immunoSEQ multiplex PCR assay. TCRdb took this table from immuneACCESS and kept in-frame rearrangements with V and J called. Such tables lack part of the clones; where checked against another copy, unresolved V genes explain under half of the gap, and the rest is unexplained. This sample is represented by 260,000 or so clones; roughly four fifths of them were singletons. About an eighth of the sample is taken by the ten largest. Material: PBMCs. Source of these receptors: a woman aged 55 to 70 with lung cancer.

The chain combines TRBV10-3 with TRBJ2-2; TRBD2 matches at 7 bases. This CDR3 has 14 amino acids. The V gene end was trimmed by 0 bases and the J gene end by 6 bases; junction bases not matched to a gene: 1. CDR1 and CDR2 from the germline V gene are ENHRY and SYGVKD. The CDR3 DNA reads TGTGCCATCAGTGAGTCGGCGGGAGCCGGGGAGCTGTTTTTT. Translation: CAISESAGAGELFF.

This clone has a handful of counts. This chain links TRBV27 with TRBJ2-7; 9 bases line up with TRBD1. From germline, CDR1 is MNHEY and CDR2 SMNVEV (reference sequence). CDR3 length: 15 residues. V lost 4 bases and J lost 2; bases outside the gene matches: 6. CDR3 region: CASSSPGQGAYEQYF. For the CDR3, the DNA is TGTGCCAGCAGTTCTCCGGGACAGGGAGCCTACGAGCAGTACTTC.

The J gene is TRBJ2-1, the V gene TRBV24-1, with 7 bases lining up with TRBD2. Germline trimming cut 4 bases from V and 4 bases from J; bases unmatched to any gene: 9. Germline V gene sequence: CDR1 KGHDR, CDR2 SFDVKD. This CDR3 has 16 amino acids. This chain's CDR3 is CATSDRGRGRYNEQFF. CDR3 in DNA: TGTGCCACCAGTGACCGAGGGCGGGGGAGATACAATGAGCAGTTCTTC.

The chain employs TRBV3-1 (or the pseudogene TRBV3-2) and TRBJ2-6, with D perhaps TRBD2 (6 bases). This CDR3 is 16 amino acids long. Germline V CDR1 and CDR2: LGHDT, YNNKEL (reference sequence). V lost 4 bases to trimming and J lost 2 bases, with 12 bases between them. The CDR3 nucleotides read TGTGCCAGCAGCCCAGAAGGAGGGACTGGGGCCAACGTCCTGACTTTC. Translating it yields CASSPEGGTGANVLTF.

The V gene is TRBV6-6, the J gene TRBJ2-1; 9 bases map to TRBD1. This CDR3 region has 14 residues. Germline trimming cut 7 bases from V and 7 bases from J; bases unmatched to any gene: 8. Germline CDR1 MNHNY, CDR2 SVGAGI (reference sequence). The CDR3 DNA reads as TGTGCCAGCAACCCGGGACAGGGCCGGAATGAGCAGTTCTTC. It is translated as CASNPGQGRNEQFF.

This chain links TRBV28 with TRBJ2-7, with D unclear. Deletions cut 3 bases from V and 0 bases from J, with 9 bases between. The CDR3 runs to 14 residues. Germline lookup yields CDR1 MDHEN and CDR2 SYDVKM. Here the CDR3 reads CASSFPRSSYEQYF. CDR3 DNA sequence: TGTGCCAGCAGTTTTCCGAGGAGCTCCTACGAGCAGTACTTC.

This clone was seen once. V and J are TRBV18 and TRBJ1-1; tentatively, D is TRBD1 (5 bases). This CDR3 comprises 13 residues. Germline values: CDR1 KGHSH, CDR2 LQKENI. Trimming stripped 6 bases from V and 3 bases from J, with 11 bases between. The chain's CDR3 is CASSAGSDTEAFF. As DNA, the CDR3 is TGTGCCAGCTCCGCAGGGTCAGACACTGAAGCTTTCTTT.

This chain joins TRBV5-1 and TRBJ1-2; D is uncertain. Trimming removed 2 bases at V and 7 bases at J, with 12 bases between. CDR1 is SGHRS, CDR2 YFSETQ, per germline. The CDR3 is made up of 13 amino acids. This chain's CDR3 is CASSLGPEAGYTF. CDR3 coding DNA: TGCGCCAGCAGCTTAGGACCGGAGGCTGGCTACACCTTC.